Sequencing of this TCR beta chain was carried out in a study of T cells in Graves' hyperthyroidism and ophthalmopathy. Study-level points and caveats: Model output signaled ophthalmopathy a median roughly 6.1 months ahead of onset.

This clonotype was found a few times. The antigen remains undetermined. Amplified TCR beta CDR3 regions derived from RNA transcripts. An initial round of RT-PCR targeting the TCR CDR3 relied on the HTBI primer set. TCRdb re-derived calls from the multiplex PCR reads in MiXCR, one entry per CDR3 protein. The sample consists of approximately 430,000 distinct CDR3 sequences, approximately 14% of them appearing once. Germline CDR1 SGDLS, CDR2 YYNGEE. The CDR3 has 15 residues. V dropped 4 bases and J dropped 4 bases, with 15 bases sitting between them. V gene TRBV9 combines with J gene TRBJ1-3; D is ambiguous. This sequence was found in a woman younger than 35 with Graves' hyperthyroidism. Sequencing was done on a sample of blood. CDR3 bases: TGTGCCAGCAGCTCCGACTCAGGAGGAGGAAACACCATATATTTT. As protein: CASSSDSGGGNTIYF.